This is a list of T cell receptor beta chains from one sample in a study of human T cells and chemical hapten exposure. MiXCR was run by TCRdb on the RACE reads, yielding one entry per CDR3 protein. The sample shows more than 300,000 distinct CDR3 sequences, 4.5% to 6% of them seen only once. The sequencing used whole blood, collected in connection with sensitization to the hapten diphenylcyclopropenone (DPC). The receptors shown here come from a woman between 45 and 65 years old with alopecia areata. Some clones in this sample may be carry-over from other donors' samples. CDR3s leave out the opening cysteine and the closing phenylalanine or tryptophan. Fields, in order: V gene, J gene, D gene, clone size, CDR3 protein. A D gene is named only where the DNA matches it firmly. Clone size is not always given. Where it is, it says once, few, many or a class for expanded clones.

TRBV10-2	TRBJ2-1	-	-	ASSDSASSYNEQF
TRBV20-1	TRBJ1-1	-	few	SASRGSVNTEAF
TRBV27	TRBJ1-5	-	many	ASSPQSGNQPQH
TRBV4-3	TRBJ1-5	-	-	ASSQDPKGGQPQH
TRBV6-5	TRBJ1-6	TRBD1	few	ASRPEGQYSPLH
TRBV10-1	TRBJ1-1	-	many	ASSEKLNTEAF
TRBV6-5	TRBJ1-2	-	many	ASRDGGSNYGYT
TRBV27	TRBJ1-1	-	few	ASSLYWGAEAF
TRBV9	TRBJ2-7	-	-	ASSVDGGFEQY
TRBV6-6	TRBJ2-1	-	-	ASSSGERPTYNEQF
TRBV28	TRBJ2-5	-	many	ASTLPGVSETQY
TRBV10-3	TRBJ2-5	TRBD1	many	AISESGAAGGQETQY
TRBV21-1	TRBJ2-5	-	-	ASSKCVRTGAFQETQY
TRBV12-3/TRBV12-4	TRBJ1-1	-	few	ASTSGGGTEAF
TRBV11-2	TRBJ2-2	-	few	ASSSNRAGTGELF
TRBV6-1	TRBJ2-3	-	few	ASSIDWHTQY
TRBV6-1	TRBJ2-3	TRBD2	-	ATHPRRGGATDTQY
TRBV9	TRBJ2-3	-	many	ASSGGSYTDTQY
TRBV9	TRBJ2-7	-	many	ASSSSLDEQY
TRBV7-2	TRBJ2-3	-	few	ASSLGGVRTQY
TRBV2	TRBJ1-2	-	-	ATRDGRGFGYT
TRBV6-2/TRBV6-3	TRBJ2-3	-	few	ASSFFAGWADTQY
TRBV7-9	TRBJ1-1	-	many	ASSQAAEAF
TRBV27	TRBJ1-1	TRBD1	-	ASKDRARTEAF
TRBV28	TRBJ2-7	TRBD1	many	ASSPTGGLYEQY
TRBV20-1	TRBJ2-5	-	few	SARREETQY
TRBV7-9	TRBJ1-1	TRBD1	-	ASSHGTGNHLNTEAF
TRBV7-8	TRBJ1-2	TRBD1	many	ASSLVQGAVYGYT
TRBV24-1	TRBJ2-1	TRBD2	-	ATAGASGSSYNEQF
TRBV4-2	TRBJ1-6	-	-	ASSQDPTGNNSPLH
TRBV7-9	TRBJ2-7	TRBD1	many	ASSGRTGSHEQY
TRBV4-2	TRBJ2-7	-	few	ASSQDRGGREQY